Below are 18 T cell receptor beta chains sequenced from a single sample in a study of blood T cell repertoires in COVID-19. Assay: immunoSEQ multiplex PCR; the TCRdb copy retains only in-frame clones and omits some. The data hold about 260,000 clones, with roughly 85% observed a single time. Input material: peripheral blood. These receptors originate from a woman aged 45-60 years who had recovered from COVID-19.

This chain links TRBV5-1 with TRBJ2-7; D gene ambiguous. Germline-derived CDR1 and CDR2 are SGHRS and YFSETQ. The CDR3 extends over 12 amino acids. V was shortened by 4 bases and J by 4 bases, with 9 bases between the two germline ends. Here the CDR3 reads CASSTDGYEQYF. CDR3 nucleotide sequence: TGCGCCAGCAGCACAGACGGTTACGAGCAGTACTTC. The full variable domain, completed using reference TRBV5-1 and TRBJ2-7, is KAGVTQTPRYLIKTRGQQVTLSCSPISGHRSVSWYQQTPGQGLQFLFEYFSETQRNKGNFPGRFSGRQFSNSRSEMNVSTLELGDSALYLCASSTDGYEQYFGPGTRLTVT.

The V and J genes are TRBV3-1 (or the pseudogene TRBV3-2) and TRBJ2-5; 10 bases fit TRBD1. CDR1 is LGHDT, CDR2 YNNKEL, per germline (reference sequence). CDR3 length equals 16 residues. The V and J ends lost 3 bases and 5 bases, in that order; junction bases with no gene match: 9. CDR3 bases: TGTGCCAGCAGCCATCCCTTGACAGGGGGCATGGAGACCCAGTACTTC. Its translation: CASSHPLTGGMETQYF.

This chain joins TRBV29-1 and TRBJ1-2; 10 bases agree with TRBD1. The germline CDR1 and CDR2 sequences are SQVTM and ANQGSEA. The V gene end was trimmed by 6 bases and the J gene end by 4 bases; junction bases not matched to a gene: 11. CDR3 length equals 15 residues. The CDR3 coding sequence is TGCAGCGTCGGGACAGGGGCTAGCAGTAGCTATGGCTACACCTTC. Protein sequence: CSVGTGASSSYGYTF. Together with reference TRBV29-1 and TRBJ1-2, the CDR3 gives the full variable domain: SAVISQKPSRDICQRGTSLTIQCQVDSQVTMMFWYRQQPGQSLTLIATANQGSEATYESGFVIDKFPISRPNLTFSTLTVSNMSPEDSSIYLCSVGTGASSSYGYTFGSGTRLTVV.

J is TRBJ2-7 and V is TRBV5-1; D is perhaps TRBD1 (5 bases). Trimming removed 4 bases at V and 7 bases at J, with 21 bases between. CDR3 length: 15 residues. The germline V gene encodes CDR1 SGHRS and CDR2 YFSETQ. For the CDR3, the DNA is TGCGCCAGCAGCGCCTTCGGCAGGGCCCTTAGGGAGCAGTACTTC. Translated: CASSAFGRALREQYF.

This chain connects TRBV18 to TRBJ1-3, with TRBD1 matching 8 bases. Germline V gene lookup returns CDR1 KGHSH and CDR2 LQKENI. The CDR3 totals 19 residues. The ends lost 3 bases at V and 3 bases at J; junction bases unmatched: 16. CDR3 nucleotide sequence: TGTGCCAGCTCACCGCGCCAGGGGGCACAAACCAACATTGGAAACACCATATATTTT. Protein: CASSPRQGAQTNIGNTIYF.

The CDR3 bases are TGTGCCAGCAGTCCCGGGACAGGGGGCATATATGGCTACACCTTC. Encoded protein: CASSPGTGGIYGYTF. The chain is built from TRBV2 and TRBJ1-2; 12 nucleotides line up with TRBD1. Unmatched junction bases numbered 6, after V lost 5 bases and J lost 5 bases. CDR1 is SNHLY, CDR2 FYNNEI, per germline. CDR3 size: 15 residues.

The CDR3 DNA sequence: TGTGCCAGCAGCTTAGCGGGACAGGGGGGGGATACGCAGTATTTT. Protein sequence: CASSLAGQGGDTQYF. This chain uses TRBV11-2 with TRBJ2-3; TRBD1 aligns across 11 bases. This CDR3 spans 15 amino acids. Germline V gene sequence: CDR1 SGHAT, CDR2 FQNNGV. The V gene end was trimmed by 1 base and the J gene end by 6 bases; junction bases not matched to a gene: 3.

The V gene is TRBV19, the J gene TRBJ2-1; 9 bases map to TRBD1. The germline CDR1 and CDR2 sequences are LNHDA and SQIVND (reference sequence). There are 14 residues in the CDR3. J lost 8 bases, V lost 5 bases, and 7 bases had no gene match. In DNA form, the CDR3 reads TGTGCCAGTAGTGCTACAGGGGGCGGGCATGAGCAGTTCTTC. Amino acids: CASSATGGGHEQFF.

The CDR3 bases are TGTGCCAGCAGACCGGACAGGGTAAACACCGGGGAGCTGTTTTTT. Translating gives CASRPDRVNTGELFF. The chain uses TRBV3-1 (or the pseudogene TRBV3-2) and TRBJ2-2; the match to TRBD1 covers 8 bases. The CDR3 totals 15 residues. Trimming removed 6 bases from V and 2 bases from J; junction bases left unmatched: 5. Germline loops: CDR1 LGHDT, CDR2 YNNKEL (reference sequence).

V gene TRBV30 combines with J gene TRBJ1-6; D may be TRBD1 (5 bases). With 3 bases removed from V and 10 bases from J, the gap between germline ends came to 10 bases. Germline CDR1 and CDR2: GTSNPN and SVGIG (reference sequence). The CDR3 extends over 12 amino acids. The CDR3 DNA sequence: TGTGCCTGGAGGAGGGGAGGATCACCCCTCCACTTT. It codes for CAWRRGGSPLHF.

Here the CDR3 DNA reads TGTGCCAGCAGTCAACCACAGGGTTATCGTGAAAAACTGTTTTTT. Protein sequence: CASSQPQGYREKLFF. V and J are TRBV6-6 and TRBJ1-4; possibly TRBD1 for D (6 bases). V lost 5 bases and J lost 7, with 17 bases in between. The CDR3 is 15 residues long. CDR1 and CDR2 (germline): MNHNY, SVGAGI (reference sequence).

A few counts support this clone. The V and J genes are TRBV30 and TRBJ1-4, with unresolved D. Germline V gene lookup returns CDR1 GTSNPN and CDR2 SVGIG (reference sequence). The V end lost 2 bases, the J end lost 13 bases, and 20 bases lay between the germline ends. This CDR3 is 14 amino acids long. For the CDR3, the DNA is TGTGCCTGGAGTATCTCCCCCGGGGTTGAGGGACTGTTTTTT. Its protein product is CAWSISPGVEGLFF.

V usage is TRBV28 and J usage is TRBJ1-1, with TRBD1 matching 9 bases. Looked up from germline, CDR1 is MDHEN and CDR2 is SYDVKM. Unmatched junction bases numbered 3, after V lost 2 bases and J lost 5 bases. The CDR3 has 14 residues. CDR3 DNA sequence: TGTGCCAGCAGTTTAGACAGGGGGAGGACTGAAGCTTTCTTT. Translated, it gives CASSLDRGRTEAFF.

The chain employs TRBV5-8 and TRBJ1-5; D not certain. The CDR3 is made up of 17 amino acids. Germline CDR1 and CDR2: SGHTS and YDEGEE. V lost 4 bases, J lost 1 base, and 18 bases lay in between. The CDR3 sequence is CASSVGQQASSNQPQHF. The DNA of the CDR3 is TGTGCCAGCAGCGTAGGCCAGCAGGCCTCCAGCAATCAGCCCCAGCATTTT.

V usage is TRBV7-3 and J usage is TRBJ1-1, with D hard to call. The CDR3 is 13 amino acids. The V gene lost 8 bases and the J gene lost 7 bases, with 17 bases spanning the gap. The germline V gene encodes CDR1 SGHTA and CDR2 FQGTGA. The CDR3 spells CASRSRMGSEAFF. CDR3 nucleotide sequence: TGTGCCAGCCGTTCCCGCATGGGGAGTGAAGCTTTCTTT.

CDR3 in DNA: TGCGCCAGCAGCTTGGGAAGACAGGGGGCTGCAGATACGCAGTATTTT. It codes for CASSLGRQGAADTQYF. The V and J genes are TRBV5-1 and TRBJ2-3, with 10 bases that match TRBD1. CDR1 is SGHRS, CDR2 YFSETQ, per germline. Trimming at V came to 0 bases and at J to 4 bases, leaving 5 bases not matched to a gene. This CDR3 spans 16 amino acids.

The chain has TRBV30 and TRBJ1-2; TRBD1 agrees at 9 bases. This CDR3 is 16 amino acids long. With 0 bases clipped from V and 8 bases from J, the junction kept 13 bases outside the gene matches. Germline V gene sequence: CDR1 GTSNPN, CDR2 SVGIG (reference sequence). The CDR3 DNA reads TGTGCCTGGAGTGTAGAAAGGGTACAGGGGGCGAGGGGCTACACCTTC. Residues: CAWSVERVQGARGYTF.

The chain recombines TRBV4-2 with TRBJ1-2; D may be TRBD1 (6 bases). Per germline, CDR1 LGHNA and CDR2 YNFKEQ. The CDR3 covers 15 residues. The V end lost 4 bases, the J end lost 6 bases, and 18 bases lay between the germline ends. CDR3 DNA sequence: TGTGCCAGCAGCCGGGGGGGGCAGGGGCAAGATGGCTACACCTTC. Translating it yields CASSRGGQGQDGYTF.